The 24 T cell receptor beta chains presented below share a single source sample, sequenced in a study of T cells after yellow fever vaccination. MiXCR, applied by TCRdb to the 5' RACE reads, yields one record per CDR3 protein. The table records a few thousand distinct CDR3 sequences, over 3% of them present only once. The sample consisted of PBMCs, either bulk or a sorted T-cell subset (CD4+, CD8+, memory, or dextramer-sorted; not recorded which), taken 15 days after the yellow fever booster vaccination. The receptors here all came from a man aged 30-40 years who received the YFV17D yellow fever vaccine.

There are many counts of this clonotype. The CDR3 nucleotides are TGTGCCAGCAGTTTGAGGCGGGAGTCTCGCGAGCAGTACTTC. The encoded protein is CASSLRRESREQYF. J is TRBJ2-7 and V is TRBV12-3 or TRBV12-4, with 7 bases that match TRBD2. The CDR3 has 14 residues. With 3 bases clipped from V and 6 bases from J, the junction kept 8 bases outside the gene matches.

In its sample, this clonotype was seen many times. The chain couples TRBV20-1 to TRBJ2-7; TRBD2 aligns across 9 bases. This CDR3 contains 16 residues. From germline, CDR1 is DFQATT and CDR2 SNEGSKA (reference sequence). Trimming at V came to 3 bases and at J to 2 bases, leaving 11 bases not matched to a gene. The CDR3: CSASSLSSGKTYEQYF. CDR3 nucleotides: TGCAGTGCTAGTTCCCTTTCTAGCGGGAAGACCTACGAGCAGTACTTC.

This clonotype is labeled medium-sized. This chain links TRBV12-3 or TRBV12-4 with TRBJ2-2, with TRBD1 matching 10 bases. V was clipped by 6 bases and J by 4 bases; unmatched bases: 5. CDR3 length equals 15 residues. The CDR3 spells CASSLGQGGTGELFF. In DNA form, the CDR3 reads TGTGCCAGCAGCCTAGGACAGGGGGGCACCGGGGAGCTGTTTTTT.

At least ten counts were recorded for this clonotype. The V call is TRBV19, the J call TRBJ2-7; TRBD2 matches 9 bases. The germline V gene has CDR1 LNHDA and CDR2 SQIVND (reference sequence). CDR3 size: 15 residues. V lost 0 bases and J lost 6; bases outside the gene matches: 6. CDR3 loop: CASSIEASGISEQYF. CDR3 in DNA: TGTGCCAGTAGTATAGAGGCTAGCGGGATTTCCGAGCAGTACTTC. The variable domain in full, completed from reference TRBV19 and TRBJ2-7, reads DGGITQSPKYLFRKEGQNVTLSCEQNLNHDAMYWYRQDPGQGLRLIYYSQIVNDFQKGDIAEGYSVSREKKESFPLTVTSAQKNPTAFYLCASSIEASGISEQYFGPGTRLTVT.

This clonotype is medium-sized (0.01 to 0.1%) by share. Here the CDR3 DNA reads TGCGCCAGCCTCGGGATCAGCGGTTCCTACAATGAGCAGTTCTTC. This translates into CASLGISGSYNEQFF. This chain links TRBV5-1 with TRBJ2-1; weak D call: TRBD2 (5 bases). With 7 bases removed from V and 1 base from J, the gap between germline ends came to 15 bases. Germline-derived CDR1 and CDR2 are SGHRS and YFSETQ. CDR3 length equals 15 residues.

There are many counts of this clonotype. The chain has TRBV29-1 and TRBJ2-5; D might be TRBD2 (7 bases). V was shortened by 7 bases and J by 5 bases, with 14 bases between the two germline ends. This CDR3 has 12 residues. The germline V gene has CDR1 SQVTM and CDR2 ANQGSEA. This chain's CDR3 is CSGWGGSETQYF. CDR3 DNA sequence: TGCAGCGGGTGGGGGGGCTCGGAGACCCAGTACTTC.

This clonotype has ten or more counts. The chain couples TRBV20-1 to TRBJ2-7, with 7 positions matching TRBD1. The V segment lost 3 bases and the J segment 4 bases; nucleotides outside the gene matches: 6. In germline, CDR1 is DFQATT, CDR2 SNEGSKA (reference sequence). The CDR3 length is 13 residues. The CDR3 loop is CSASPDRAYEQYF. The CDR3 region has the DNA TGCAGTGCTAGCCCCGACAGGGCTTACGAGCAGTACTTC.

This clonotype was seen many times. V usage is TRBV19 and J usage is TRBJ2-1; TRBD1 agrees at 7 bases. J was trimmed by 6 bases and V by 6 bases; bases with no gene match: 11. From germline, CDR1 is LNHDA and CDR2 SQIVND (reference sequence). This CDR3 has 15 amino acids. The DNA of the CDR3 is TGTGCCAGTAGCCGACAGGGAGCGGATATCAATGAGCAGTTCTTC. It encodes CASSRQGADINEQFF.

This clonotype was counted many times. V and J are TRBV19 and TRBJ2-7; no firm D call. This CDR3 has 15 amino acids. CDR1 and CDR2 (germline): LNHDA, SQIVND (reference sequence). The V end lost 5 bases, the J end lost 0 bases, and 14 bases lay between the germline ends. The CDR3 DNA reads TGTGCCAGTAGTTTCTCTCCAGGATCCTCCTACGAGCAGTACTTC. It encodes CASSFSPGSSYEQYF.

Sample share makes this clonotype medium-sized. The CDR3 is CASFPHPDTSSRAFKEKLFF. The DNA of the CDR3 is TGCGCCAGCTTCCCCCACCCGGACACCTCGTCCCGGGCGTTTAAAGAAAAACTGTTTTTT. The chain has TRBV5-1 and TRBJ1-4, with a tentative D call TRBD1 (5 bases). The CDR3 has 20 amino acids. In germline, CDR1 is SGHRS, CDR2 YFSETQ. V was shortened by 7 bases and J by 8 bases, with 36 bases between the two germline ends.

This clonotype has a count of ten or more. The rearrangement uses TRBV20-1 and TRBJ2-7, with TRBD1 matching over 10 bases. V lost 2 bases, J lost 4 bases, and 8 bases stayed unmatched. Germline assignment: CDR1 DFQATT and CDR2 SNEGSKA (reference sequence). This CDR3 region has 15 residues. CDR3 bases: TGCAGTGCTAGATCCCTAGACAGGGGGCGATACGAGCAGTACTTC. Its protein product is CSARSLDRGRYEQYF.

This clonotype was recorded many times. The rearrangement joins TRBV6-1 to TRBJ1-6, with D unresolved. Germline V gene data show CDR1 as MNHNS and CDR2 as SASEGT. Trimming shortened V by 6 bases and J by 8 bases, and 32 bases separated the two germline ends. This CDR3 comprises 20 residues. The CDR3 bases are TGTGCCAGCAGGAAAAGCCCCCCACTCTGGGAGGTAGGAGGCGATTCACCCCTCCACTTT. It is translated as CASRKSPPLWEVGGDSPLHF.

This clonotype was detected ten times or more. The V gene is TRBV2, the J gene TRBJ1-1; D may be TRBD1 (5 bases). In germline, CDR1 is SNHLY, CDR2 FYNNEI. The CDR3 covers 14 residues. V lost 3 bases and J lost 1, with 9 bases in between. CDR3 in amino acids: CASSEEGQNTEAFF. CDR3 DNA sequence: TGTGCCAGCAGTGAGGAGGGGCAGAACACTGAAGCTTTCTTT.

The count of this clonotype is one. This chain connects TRBV20-1 to TRBJ2-5; TRBD1 might be the D (5 bases). Germline V gives CDR1 DFQATT, CDR2 SNEGSKA (reference sequence). The germline V and J ends were trimmed by 5 bases and 1 base, with 20 bases remaining between them. This CDR3 has 16 amino acids. CDR3 in amino acids: CSAYGLRTGIQETQYF. The CDR3 nucleotides read TGCAGTGCTTACGGGCTCCGAACAGGTATCCAAGAGACCCAGTACTTC.

This clonotype was found a few times. V gene TRBV6-2 or TRBV6-3 combines with J gene TRBJ1-5; D unresolved. This CDR3 has 15 residues. The ends were cut back, 8 bases at V and 5 bases at J, with 19 bases in the middle. The V gene's germline CDR1 is MNHEY and CDR2 SVGEGT. The CDR3 spells CASRKHSDPYQPQHF. In nucleotides, the CDR3 is TGTGCCAGCCGGAAACATTCGGACCCTTATCAGCCCCAGCATTTT.

This clonotype was found many times. This chain joins TRBV5-4 and TRBJ2-7, with unresolved D. The CDR3 extends over 16 amino acids. Trimming pared 0 bases from V and 2 bases from J, leaving 15 bases between. Germline V gene lookup returns CDR1 SGHNT and CDR2 YYREEE (reference sequence). The CDR3 here is CASSLAALGSAYEQYF. The CDR3 DNA is TGTGCCAGCAGCTTGGCGGCGCTAGGCAGCGCCTACGAGCAGTACTTC.

This clonotype was counted ten times or more. V gene TRBV30 combines with J gene TRBJ2-1; 7 nucleotides align to TRBD2. Germline-derived CDR1 and CDR2 are GTSNPN and SVGIG (reference sequence). This CDR3 contains 15 residues. With 5 bases clipped from V and 6 bases from J, the junction kept 13 bases outside the gene matches. CDR3 coding DNA: TGTGCCTGGGGCCAGTTCACTAGCGACTTCAATGAGCAGTTCTTC. This codes for CAWGQFTSDFNEQFF. Complete variable domain (other parts from reference TRBV30 and TRBJ2-1): SQTIHQWPATLVQPVGSPLSLECTVEGTSNPNLYWYRQAAGRGLQLLFYSVGIGQISSEVPQNLSASRPQDRQFILSSKKLLLSDSGFYLCAWGQFTSDFNEQFFGPGTRLTVL.

In its sample, this clonotype was seen many times. The chain links TRBV24-1 to TRBJ2-2, with a possible D match to TRBD2 (6 bases). CDR3 length: 19 amino acids. The germline V and J ends were trimmed by 2 bases and 3 bases, with 21 bases remaining between them. Per the germline V gene, CDR1 is KGHDR and CDR2 is SFDVKD. The CDR3 protein is CATSDWGVAPLGDTGELFF. CDR3 nucleotides: TGTGCCACCAGTGATTGGGGGGTAGCGCCCTTGGGGGACACCGGGGAGCTGTTTTTT.

This clonotype was seen at least ten times. The chain combines TRBV12-3 or TRBV12-4 with TRBJ2-2, with D maybe TRBD2 (6 bases). Trimming shortened V by 7 bases and J by 5 bases, and 17 bases separated the two germline ends. The CDR3 runs 15 residues. CDR3 sequence (DNA): TGTGCCAGCACCCGGGACTGGGCGGGGACCGGGGAGCTGTTTTTT. Protein sequence: CASTRDWAGTGELFF.

This clonotype was detected ten times or more. V gene TRBV7-3 combines with J gene TRBJ1-5, with D hard to call. CDR1 and CDR2 from the germline V gene are SGHTA and FQGTGA. Trimming took off 6 bases at V and 4 bases at J, with 10 bases between the two ends. This CDR3 has 13 amino acids. CDR3 bases: TGTGCCAGCAGTCTAACAGAGAATCAGCCCCAGCATTTT. This translates into CASSLTENQPQHF.

This clonotype occurred many times. The rearrangement links TRBV5-5 to TRBJ2-2; 7 nucleotides match TRBD1. V shed 1 base, J shed 1 base, and the junction held 10 bases outside the gene matches. Per the germline V gene, CDR1 is SGHKS and CDR2 is YYEKEE (reference sequence). This CDR3 contains 18 residues. CDR3 residues: CASSLKGQKAVNTGELFF. CDR3 nucleotides: TGTGCCAGCAGCTTGAAGGGACAGAAAGCTGTGAACACCGGGGAGCTGTTTTTT. Together with reference TRBV5-5 and TRBJ2-2, the CDR3 gives the full variable domain: DAGVTQSPTHLIKTRGQQVTLRCSPISGHKSVSWYQQVLGQGPQFIFQYYEKEERGRGNFPDRFSARQFPNYSSELNVNALLLGDSALYLCASSLKGQKAVNTGELFFGEGSRLTVL.

This clonotype came up many times. The J gene is TRBJ2-7, the V gene TRBV7-8; TRBD2 agrees at 8 bases. The CDR3 loop spans 18 amino acids. Germline V gene data show CDR1 as SGHVS and CDR2 as FQNEAQ. Trimming at V came to 5 bases and at J to 1 base, leaving 16 bases not matched to a gene. CDR3: CASSGGTSAGAGSYEQYF. The DNA of the CDR3 is TGTGCCAGCAGCGGGGGAACGTCAGCGGGAGCGGGGTCCTACGAGCAGTACTTC.

By share, this clonotype counts as medium-sized. The chain joins TRBV21-1 to TRBJ2-1; the table's D call of TRBD2 was not tested on the DNA. TRBV21-1 has pseudogene status. The length of the CDR3 is 17 residues. This CDR3 is CASSKSRTLLFDNEQFF. The CDR3 region has the DNA TGTGCCAGCAGCAAAAGTAGGACTCTCCTTTTCGACAATGAGCAGTTCTTC.

This clonotype is termed medium-sized. The gene calls are TRBV7-2 and TRBJ2-3; D unresolved. V lost 5 bases to trimming and J lost 8 bases, with 17 bases between them. Germline loops: CDR1 SGHTA, CDR2 FQGNSA. This CDR3 spans 14 amino acids. The CDR3 loop reads CASSADRFLFTQYF. The DNA for the CDR3 is TGTGCCAGCAGCGCAGACCGGTTCTTATTTACGCAGTATTTT.